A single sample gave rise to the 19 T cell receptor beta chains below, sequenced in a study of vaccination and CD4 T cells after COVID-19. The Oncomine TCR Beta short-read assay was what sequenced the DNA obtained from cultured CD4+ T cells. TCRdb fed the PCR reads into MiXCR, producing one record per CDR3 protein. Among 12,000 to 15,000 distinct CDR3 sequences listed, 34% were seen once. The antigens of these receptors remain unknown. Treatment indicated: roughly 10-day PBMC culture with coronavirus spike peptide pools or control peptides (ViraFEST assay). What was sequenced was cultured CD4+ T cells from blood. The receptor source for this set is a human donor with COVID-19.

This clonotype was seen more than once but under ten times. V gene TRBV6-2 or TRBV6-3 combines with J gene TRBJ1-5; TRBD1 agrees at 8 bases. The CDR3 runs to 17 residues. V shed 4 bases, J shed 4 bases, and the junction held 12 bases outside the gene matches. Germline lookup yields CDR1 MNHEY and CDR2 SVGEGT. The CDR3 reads CASSSDRGLRGNQPQHF. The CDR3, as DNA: TGTGCCAGCAGTTCTGACAGGGGACTAAGAGGTAATCAGCCCCAGCATTTT.

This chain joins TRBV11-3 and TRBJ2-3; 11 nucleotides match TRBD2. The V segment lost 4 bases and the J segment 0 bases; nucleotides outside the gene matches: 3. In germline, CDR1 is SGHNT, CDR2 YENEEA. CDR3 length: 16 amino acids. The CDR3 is CASSYRLAGSTDTQYF. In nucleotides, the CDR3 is TGTGCCAGCAGCTACCGACTAGCGGGGAGCACAGATACGCAGTATTTT.

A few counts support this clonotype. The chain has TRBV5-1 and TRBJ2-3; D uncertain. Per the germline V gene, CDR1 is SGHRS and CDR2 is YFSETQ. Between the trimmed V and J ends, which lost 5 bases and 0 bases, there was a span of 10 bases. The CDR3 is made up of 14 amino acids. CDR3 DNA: TGCGCCAGCAGGAATATGGGAAGCACAGATACGCAGTATTTT. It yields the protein CASRNMGSTDTQYF. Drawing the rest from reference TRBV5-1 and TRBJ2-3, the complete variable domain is KAGVTQTPRYLIKTRGQQVTLSCSPISGHRSVSWYQQTPGQGLQFLFEYFSETQRNKGNFPGRFSGRQFSNSRSEMNVSTLELGDSALYLCASRNMGSTDTQYFGPGTRLTVL.

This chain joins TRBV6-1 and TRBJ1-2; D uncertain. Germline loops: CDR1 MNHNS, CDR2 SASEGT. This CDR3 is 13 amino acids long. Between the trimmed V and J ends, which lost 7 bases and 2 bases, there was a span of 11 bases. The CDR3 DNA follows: TGTGCCAGCACCCCCGGTTCCAACTATGGCTACACCTTC. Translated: CASTPGSNYGYTF.

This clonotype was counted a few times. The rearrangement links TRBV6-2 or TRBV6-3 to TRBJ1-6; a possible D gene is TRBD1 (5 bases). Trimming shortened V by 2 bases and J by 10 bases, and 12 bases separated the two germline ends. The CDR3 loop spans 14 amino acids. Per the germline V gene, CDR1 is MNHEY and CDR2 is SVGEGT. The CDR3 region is CASSYPGQLSPLHF. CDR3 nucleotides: TGTGCCAGCAGTTACCCAGGACAACTCTCACCCCTCCACTTT.

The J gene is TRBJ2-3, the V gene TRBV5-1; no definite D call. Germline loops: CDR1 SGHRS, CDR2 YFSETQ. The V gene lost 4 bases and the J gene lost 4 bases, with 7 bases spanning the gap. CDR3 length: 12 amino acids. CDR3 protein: CASSAPSDTQYF. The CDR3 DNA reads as TGCGCCAGCAGCGCCCCCTCAGATACGCAGTATTTT.

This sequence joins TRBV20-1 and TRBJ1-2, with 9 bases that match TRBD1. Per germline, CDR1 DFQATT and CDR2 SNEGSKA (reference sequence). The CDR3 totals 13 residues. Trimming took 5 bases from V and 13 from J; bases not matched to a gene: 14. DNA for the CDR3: TGCAGTGCTCGACAGGGGGTTTGGTCGGACTGCACCTTC. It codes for CSARQGVWSDCTF.

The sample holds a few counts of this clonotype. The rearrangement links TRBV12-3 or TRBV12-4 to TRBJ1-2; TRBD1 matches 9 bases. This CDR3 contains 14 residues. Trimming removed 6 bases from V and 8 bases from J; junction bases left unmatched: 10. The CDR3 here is CASSPSGTGNGYTF. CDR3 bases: TGTGCCAGCAGCCCCAGTGGGACAGGGAACGGCTACACCTTC.

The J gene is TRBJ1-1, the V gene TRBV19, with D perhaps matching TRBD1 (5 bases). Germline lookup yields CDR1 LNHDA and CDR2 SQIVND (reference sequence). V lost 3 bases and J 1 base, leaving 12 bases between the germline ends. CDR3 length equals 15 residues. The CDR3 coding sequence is TGTGCCAGTAGTATCGCCCCTCAGGGGAACACTGAAGCTTTCTTT. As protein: CASSIAPQGNTEAFF. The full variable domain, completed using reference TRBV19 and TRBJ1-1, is DGGITQSPKYLFRKEGQNVTLSCEQNLNHDAMYWYRQDPGQGLRLIYYSQIVNDFQKGDIAEGYSVSREKKESFPLTVTSAQKNPTAFYLCASSIAPQGNTEAFFGQGTRLTVV.

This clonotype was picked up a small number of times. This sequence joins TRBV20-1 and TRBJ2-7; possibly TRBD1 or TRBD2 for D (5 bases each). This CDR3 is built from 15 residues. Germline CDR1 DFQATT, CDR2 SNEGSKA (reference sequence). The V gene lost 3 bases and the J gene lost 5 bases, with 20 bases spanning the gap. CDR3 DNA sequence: TGCAGTGCTAGGCAACCGGGACCCCCGGGCCACGAGCAGTACTTC. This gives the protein CSARQPGPPGHEQYF.

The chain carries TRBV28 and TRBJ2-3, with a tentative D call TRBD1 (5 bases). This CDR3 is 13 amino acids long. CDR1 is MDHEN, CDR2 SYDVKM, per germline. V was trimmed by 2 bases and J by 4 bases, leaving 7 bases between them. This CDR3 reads CASSLGAPDTQYF. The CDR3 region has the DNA TGTGCCAGCAGTTTAGGGGCCCCAGATACGCAGTATTTT.

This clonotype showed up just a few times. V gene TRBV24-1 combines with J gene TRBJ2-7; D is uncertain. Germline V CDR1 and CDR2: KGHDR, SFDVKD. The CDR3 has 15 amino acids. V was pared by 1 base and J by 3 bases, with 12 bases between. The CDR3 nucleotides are TGTGCCACCAGTGATTTTAGGATAGTTTGCTACGAGCAGTACTTC. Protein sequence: CATSDFRIVCYEQYF.

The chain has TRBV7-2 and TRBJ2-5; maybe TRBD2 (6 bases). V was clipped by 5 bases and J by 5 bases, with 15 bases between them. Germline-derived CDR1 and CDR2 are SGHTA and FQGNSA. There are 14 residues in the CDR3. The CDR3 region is CASSPNFGGETQYF. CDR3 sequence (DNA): TGTGCCAGCAGCCCCAATTTTGGGGGGGAGACCCAGTACTTC.

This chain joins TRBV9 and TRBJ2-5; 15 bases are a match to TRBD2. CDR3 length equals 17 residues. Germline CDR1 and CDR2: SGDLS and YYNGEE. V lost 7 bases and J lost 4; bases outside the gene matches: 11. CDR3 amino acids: CASASGTSGGYVETQYF. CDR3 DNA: TGTGCCAGCGCCTCTGGGACTAGCGGGGGGTATGTAGAGACCCAGTACTTC.

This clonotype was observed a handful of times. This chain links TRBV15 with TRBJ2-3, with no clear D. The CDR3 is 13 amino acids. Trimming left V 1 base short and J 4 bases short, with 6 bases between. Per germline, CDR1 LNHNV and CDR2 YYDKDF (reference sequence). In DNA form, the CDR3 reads TGTGCCACCAGCAGAGGCGGCTCAGATACGCAGTATTTT. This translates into CATSRGGSDTQYF.

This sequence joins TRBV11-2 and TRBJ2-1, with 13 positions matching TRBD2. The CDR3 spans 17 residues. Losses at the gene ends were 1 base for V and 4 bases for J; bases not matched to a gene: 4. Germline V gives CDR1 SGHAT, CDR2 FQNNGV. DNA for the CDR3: TGTGCCAGCAGCTTAGCCTCACTAGCGGGGGGGTACAATGAGCAGTTCTTC. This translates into CASSLASLAGGYNEQFF.

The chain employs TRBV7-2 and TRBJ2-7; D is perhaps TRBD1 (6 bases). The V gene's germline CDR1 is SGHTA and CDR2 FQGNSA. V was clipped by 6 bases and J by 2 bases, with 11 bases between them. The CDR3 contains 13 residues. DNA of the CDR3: TGTGCCAGCAGTTCCGGACAGACCTACGAGCAGTACTTC. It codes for CASSSGQTYEQYF. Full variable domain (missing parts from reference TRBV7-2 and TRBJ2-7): GAGVSQSPSNKVTEKGKDVELRCDPISGHTALYWYRQSLGQGLEFLIYFQGNSAPDKSGLPSDRFSAERTGGSVSTLTIQRTQQEDSAVYLCASSSGQTYEQYFGPGTRLTVT.

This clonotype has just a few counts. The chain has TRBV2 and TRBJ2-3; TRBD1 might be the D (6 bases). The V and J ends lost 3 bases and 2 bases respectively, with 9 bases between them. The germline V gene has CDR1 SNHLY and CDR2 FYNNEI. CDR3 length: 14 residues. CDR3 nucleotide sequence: TGTGCCAGCAGTGAGGGGGACAACACAGATACGCAGTATTTT. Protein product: CASSEGDNTDTQYF.

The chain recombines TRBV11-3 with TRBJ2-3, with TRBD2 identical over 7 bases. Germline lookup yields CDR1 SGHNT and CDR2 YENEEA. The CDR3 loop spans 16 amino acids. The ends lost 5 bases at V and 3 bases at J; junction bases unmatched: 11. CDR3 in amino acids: CASSQGSGLGTDTQYF. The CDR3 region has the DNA TGTGCCAGCAGCCAAGGTTCCGGACTAGGAACAGATACGCAGTATTTT.